The next 6 T cell receptor beta chains were all read from a single sample in a study of CXCR3-negative and CXCR3-positive naive CD8 T cells. General study findings and limits: When CXCR3-positive naive cells were set against CXCR3-negative naive cells, the former had more hydrophobic TRB CDR3s.

UMI-labeled TRB cDNA libraries were prepared by 5' RACE. From the 5' RACE reads, TCRdb lists one entry per CDR3 protein and no DNA. Seen in this sample are 84,000 or so distinct CDR3 sequences; the ten most common clones hold 0.5% to 0.55%. Their cognate antigens are unknown. Sequencing was done on a sample of naive CXCR3+ CD8+ T cells from blood. Subset specified: CD45RO-CCR7+CD27+CD95- naive CD8+ T cells expressing CXCR3 (TNR3+). Receptor source: a human donor in good health. Some clones in this sample may be carry-over from other donors' samples.

This sequence joins TRBV29-1 and TRBJ2-3; TCRdb's D gene call, TRBD2, goes unchecked for lack of DNA. This CDR3 region has 14 residues. Germline V gene sequence: CDR1 SQVTM, CDR2 ANQGSEA. The CDR3 sequence: CSVYLVTKTDTQYF.

The CDR3 reads CSARPMTSSGSPLHF. This chain connects TRBV20-1 to TRBJ1-6; absent DNA, TCRdb's TRBD1 call cannot be checked. The germline V gene encodes CDR1 DFQATT and CDR2 SNEGSKA (reference sequence). CDR3 length: 15 residues.

The chain links TRBV28 to TRBJ2-2; TCRdb selects TRBD1, and the lack of DNA leaves this call unchecked. Germline-derived CDR1 and CDR2 are MDHEN and SYDVKM. The length of the CDR3 is 15 residues. The CDR3 here is CASSPGQENTGELFF.

J is TRBJ1-4 and V is TRBV4-1. The germline CDR1 and CDR2 sequences are MGHRA and YSYEKL. The CDR3 covers 13 residues. The chain's CDR3 is CASSPRADEKLFF.

The chain joins TRBV28 to TRBJ2-2; TCRdb calls TRBD1, which cannot be checked without DNA. CDR1 is MDHEN, CDR2 SYDVKM, per germline. This CDR3 comprises 14 residues. The CDR3 sequence: CASSLEGVAGELFF.

The chain links TRBV27 to TRBJ2-1; the TCRdb call, TRBD2, lacks DNA for checking. CDR1 and CDR2 (germline): MNHEY, SMNVEV (reference sequence). CDR3 length: 14 amino acids. The CDR3 here is CASSWTSGGNEQFF.